Below are 3 T cell receptor beta chains sequenced from a single sample in a study of T cells after yellow fever vaccination. TCRdb reprocessed the 5' RACE reads with MiXCR, giving one entry per CDR3 protein. The data contain about 500,000 distinct CDR3 sequences, less than 20% of them singletons. The sequences come from PBMCs, collected around 5 days after the first yellow fever vaccination. The receptors here all came from a young man who received the YFV17D yellow fever vaccine.

This clonotype appeared a few times. The gene calls are TRBV28 and TRBJ1-2; D is unresolved. Deletions cut 2 bases from V and 2 bases from J, with 6 bases between. This CDR3 is 13 amino acids long. Per the germline V gene, CDR1 is MDHEN and CDR2 is SYDVKM. CDR3 DNA sequence: TGTGCCAGCAGTTTACACCCAAACTATGGCTACACCTTC. It codes for CASSLHPNYGYTF.

This clonotype has just a few counts. The chain carries TRBV10-1 and TRBJ2-7; maybe TRBD1 (7 bases). V was shortened by 6 bases and J by 5 bases, with 14 bases between the two germline ends. The CDR3 consists of 13 residues. Per germline, CDR1 WNHNN and CDR2 SYGVQD (reference sequence). As DNA, the CDR3 is TGCGCCAGCAGCGAGACAGGGAGGAACGAGCAGTACTTC. Residues: CASSETGRNEQYF.

The sample holds a few counts of this clonotype. The rearrangement joins TRBV12-3 or TRBV12-4 to TRBJ2-3; possible D gene TRBD1, 5 bases. V lost 1 base and J 2 bases, leaving 10 bases between the germline ends. The CDR3 runs 15 residues. The CDR3 loop reads CASSLEGGHTDTQYF. For the CDR3, the DNA is TGTGCCAGCAGTTTAGAGGGCGGACACACAGATACGCAGTATTTT.